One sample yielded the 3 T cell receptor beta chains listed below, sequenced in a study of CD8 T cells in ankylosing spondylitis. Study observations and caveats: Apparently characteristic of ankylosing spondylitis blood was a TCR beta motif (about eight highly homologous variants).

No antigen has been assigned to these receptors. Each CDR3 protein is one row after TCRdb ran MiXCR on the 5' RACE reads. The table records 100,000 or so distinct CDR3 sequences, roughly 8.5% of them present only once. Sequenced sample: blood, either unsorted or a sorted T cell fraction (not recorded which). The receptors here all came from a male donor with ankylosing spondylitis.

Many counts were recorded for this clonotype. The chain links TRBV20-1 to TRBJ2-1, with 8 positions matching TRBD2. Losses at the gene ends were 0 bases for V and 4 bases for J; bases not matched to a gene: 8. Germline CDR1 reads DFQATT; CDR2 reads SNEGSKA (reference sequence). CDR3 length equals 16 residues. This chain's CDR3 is CSARDLSGSLYNEQFF. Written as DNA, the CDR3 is TGCAGTGCTAGAGACCTCAGCGGGAGCCTTTACAATGAGCAGTTCTTC.

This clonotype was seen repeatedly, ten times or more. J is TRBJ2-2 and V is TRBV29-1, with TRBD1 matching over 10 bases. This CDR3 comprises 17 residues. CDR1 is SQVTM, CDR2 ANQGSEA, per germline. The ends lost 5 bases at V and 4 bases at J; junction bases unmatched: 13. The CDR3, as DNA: TGCAGCGTTCGATCATGGGACGGGGACAGGGGCACCGGGGAGCTGTTTTTT. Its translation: CSVRSWDGDRGTGELFF.

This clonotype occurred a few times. Here the CDR3 DNA reads TGTGCCAGCAGCTTAGGGCCGGGACTTCAATACAATGAGCAGTTCTTC. Translated, it gives CASSLGPGLQYNEQFF. V usage is TRBV7-2 and J usage is TRBJ2-1, with D possibly TRBD2 on 6 matching bases. V shed 1 base and J shed 4 bases, with 14 bases lying between them. CDR3 size: 16 residues. From germline, CDR1 is SGHTA and CDR2 FQGNSA. Drawing the rest from reference TRBV7-2 and TRBJ2-1, the complete variable domain is GAGVSQSPSNKVTEKGKDVELRCDPISGHTALYWYRQSLGQGLEFLIYFQGNSAPDKSGLPSDRFSAERTGGSVSTLTIQRTQQEDSAVYLCASSLGPGLQYNEQFFGPGTRLTVL.